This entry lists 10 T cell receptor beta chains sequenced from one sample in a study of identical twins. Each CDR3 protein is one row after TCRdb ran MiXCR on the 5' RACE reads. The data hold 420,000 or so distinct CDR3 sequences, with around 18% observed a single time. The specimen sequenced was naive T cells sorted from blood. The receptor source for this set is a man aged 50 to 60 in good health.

Here the CDR3 reads CASSELRGGQYF. CDR3 DNA sequence: TGTGCCAGCAGTGAACTCCGGGGGGGGCAGTACTTC. The rearrangement uses TRBV2 and TRBJ2-7; TRBD2 agrees at 8 bases. CDR1 and CDR2 (germline): SNHLY, FYNNEI. The CDR3 is made up of 12 amino acids. The V and J ends lost 2 bases and 9 bases, in that order; junction bases with no gene match: 3.

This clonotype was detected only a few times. The CDR3 sequence: CASSYSIGTRSNNEQFF. As DNA, the CDR3 is TGTGCCAGCAGTTACTCGATCGGGACTAGGTCGAACAATGAGCAGTTCTTC. The V and J genes are TRBV6-5 and TRBJ2-1; 8 nucleotides match TRBD2. J was trimmed by 5 bases and V by 0 bases; bases with no gene match: 9. The CDR3 sequence is 17 residues long. Germline assignment: CDR1 MNHEY and CDR2 SVGAGI.

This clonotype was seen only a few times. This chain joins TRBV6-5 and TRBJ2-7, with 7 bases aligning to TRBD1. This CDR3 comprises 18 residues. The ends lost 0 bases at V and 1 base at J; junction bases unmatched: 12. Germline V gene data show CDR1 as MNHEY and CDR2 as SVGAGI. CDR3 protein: CASSYSIPGTVYSYEQYF. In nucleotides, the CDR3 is TGTGCCAGCAGTTACTCGATACCCGGGACAGTCTATTCCTACGAGCAGTACTTC.

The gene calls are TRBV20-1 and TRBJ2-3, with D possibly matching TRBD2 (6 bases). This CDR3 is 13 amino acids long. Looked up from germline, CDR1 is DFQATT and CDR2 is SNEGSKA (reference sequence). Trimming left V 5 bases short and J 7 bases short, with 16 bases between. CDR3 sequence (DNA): TGCAGTGCTCCAACCCGGGAGATAAATACGCAGTATTTT. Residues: CSAPTREINTQYF.

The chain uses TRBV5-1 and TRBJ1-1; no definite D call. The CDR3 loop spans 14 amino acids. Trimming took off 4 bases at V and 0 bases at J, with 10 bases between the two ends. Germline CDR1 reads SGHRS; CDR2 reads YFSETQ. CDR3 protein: CASSPSAVNTEAFF. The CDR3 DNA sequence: TGCGCCAGCAGCCCCTCCGCCGTGAACACTGAAGCTTTCTTT.

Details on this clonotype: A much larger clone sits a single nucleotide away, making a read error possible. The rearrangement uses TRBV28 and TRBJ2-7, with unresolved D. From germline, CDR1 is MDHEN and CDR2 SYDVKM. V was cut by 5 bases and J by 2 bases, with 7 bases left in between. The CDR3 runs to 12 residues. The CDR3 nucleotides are TGTGCCAGCAGTATCGGACCCTACGAGCAGTACTTC. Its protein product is CASSIGPYEQYF. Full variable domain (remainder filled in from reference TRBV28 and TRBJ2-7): DVKVTQSSRYLVKRTGEKVFLECVQDMDHENMFWYRQDPGLGLRLIYFSYDVKMKEKGDIPEGYSVSREKKERFSLILESASTNQTSMYLCASSIGPYEQYFGPGTRLTVT.

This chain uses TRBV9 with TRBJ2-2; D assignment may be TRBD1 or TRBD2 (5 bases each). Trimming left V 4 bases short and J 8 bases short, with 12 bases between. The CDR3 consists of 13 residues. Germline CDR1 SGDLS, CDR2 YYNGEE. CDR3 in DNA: TGTGCCAGCAGCCCCCCGTGGGGGGGGGAGCTGTTTTTT. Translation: CASSPPWGGELFF.

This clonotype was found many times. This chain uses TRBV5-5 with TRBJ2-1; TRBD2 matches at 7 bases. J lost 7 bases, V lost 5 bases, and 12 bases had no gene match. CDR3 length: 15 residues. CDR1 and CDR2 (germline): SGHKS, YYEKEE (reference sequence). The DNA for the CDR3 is TGTGCCAGCAGATGGGGAGGGACCGCCCCGAATGAGCAGTTCTTC. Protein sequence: CASRWGGTAPNEQFF.

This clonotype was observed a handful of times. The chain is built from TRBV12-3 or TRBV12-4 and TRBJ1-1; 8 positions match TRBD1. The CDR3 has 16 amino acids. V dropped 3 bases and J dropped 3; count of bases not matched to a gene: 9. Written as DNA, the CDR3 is TGTGCCAGCAGTTTCCGAACAGGGGGATCTGACACTGAAGCTTTCTTT. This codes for CASSFRTGGSDTEAFF.

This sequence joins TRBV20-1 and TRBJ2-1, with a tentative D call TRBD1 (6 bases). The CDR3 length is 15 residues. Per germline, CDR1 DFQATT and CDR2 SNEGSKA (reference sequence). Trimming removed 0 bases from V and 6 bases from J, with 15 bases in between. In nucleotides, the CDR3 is TGCAGTGCTAGAGATTTGGGACACAACTTCAATGAGCAGTTCTTC. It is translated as CSARDLGHNFNEQFF.